This T cell receptor (beta chain) was recovered during a study of post-analysis software for immune sequencing data. Whole-study findings and limits: Five or six TRBV segments, TRBV5-6, TRBV5-1 and TRBV20-1 among them, were found more frequent in patients than controls.

The ends were cut back, 4 bases at V and 6 bases at J, with 14 bases in the middle. CDR3 length: 14 amino acids. In germline, CDR1 is MDHEN, CDR2 SYDVKM. Unique molecular identifiers were carried by the TCR beta cDNA libraries. TCRdb re-analysed the PCR reads in MiXCR, keeping a single row per CDR3 protein. The profile shows hundreds of thousands of distinct CDR3 sequences, 25% to 30% of them singletons. To note about this clonotype: The antigen remains undetermined.

Sequencing input: blood. The sequence was obtained from a girl aged 10 to 17 with multiple sclerosis. The chain links TRBV28 to TRBJ2-3; D gene unclear. The CDR3 DNA is TGTGCCAGCAGTTCGAGCCTGAAGTGGGATACGCAGTATTTT. Encoded protein: CASSSSLKWDTQYF.